This T cell receptor beta chain appears in the sequencing data of a study of blood T cells in healthy people across ages. Turning to the study itself: Template-switching capture recovered about one barcoded beta molecule per two T cells. Findings and caveats of the study: Changes seen in expanded clonotypes were possibly confounded by donor CMV status left unknown.

Looked up from germline, CDR1 is DFQATT and CDR2 is SNEGSKA (reference sequence). V shed 4 bases and J shed 0 bases, with 9 bases lying between them. This CDR3 has 13 residues. This clonotype was detected a few times. The antigen is unknown. Each sample yielded at least 5 micrograms of PBMC total RNA. Combining a sample-barcoded 5' primer with a J-beta primer mix, a second PCR ran for roughly 7 to 12 cycles. Researchers report that a template-switch adaptor with 12 random nucleotides tagged each cDNA molecule. TCRdb itself ran the 5' RACE reads through MiXCR, one entry per CDR3 protein. This sample has around 1,700,000 distinct CDR3 sequences; about 28% occur once, and the top ten carry roughly 8%.

The sequencing sample was made of blood. This chain links TRBV20-1 with TRBJ1-2, with D tentatively TRBD1 (5 bases). This clonotype was sampled from a woman in her twenties or thirties in good health. As DNA, the CDR3 is TGCAGTGCTAAGGACACCTCTAACTATGGCTACACCTTC. Its protein product is CSAKDTSNYGYTF.